What follows describes a single T cell receptor (beta chain). Its antigen specificity is not known. The record has no base qualities; no much larger clone is one base away. Receptor amplification or capture employed the immunoSEQ multiplex PCR assay. In the source study's methods: The Chao-Jaccard similarity index and the number of shared clonotypes were used to measure repertoire overlap between subsets. As stored in TCRdb, this immuneACCESS dataset retains in-frame rearrangements with V and J assigned. A fraction of the clones does not appear; measured against another copy, unresolved V genes explain less than half of the discrepancy, and the remainder lacks a known reason. The V and J calls and clone size were taken over from that table, and D and trimming were inferred from the DNA. The sample yields about 24,000 clones; about 93% were counted once. The top ten constitute about 0.7% of the sample.

Memory T cell samples that were not cultured were sequenced immediately after ex vivo isolation. CD4+ total memory, central memory, effector memory and circulating T follicular helper cells were isolated from peripheral blood mononuclear cells. Sequences SGDLS (CDR1) and YYNGEE (CDR2) are obtained from the germline V gene. Relative to germline, V is 6 bases shorter and J is 7 bases shorter, with 13 bases between their ends. From the cysteine up to the phenylalanine, the CDR3 has a length of 12 residues. CDR3 DNA is the only sequence kept; it has 36 bases, read in frame from the first base. The record originates from a study of CD4 T cell repertoires in COVID-19 (dated by TCRdb to the early 2020s). Broadly, across the study: To analyze cross-reactivity, the CFSE-low cells were expanded with IL-2 for around eleven days and then labeled again and restimulated with spike proteins from other coronaviruses. The study characterized naturally processed CD4+ T cell responses to SARS-CoV-2 spike and nucleoprotein in COVID-19-recovered individuals, using TCR Vbeta sequencing to assess clonal composition. TCR Vbeta repertoire analysis of SARS-CoV-2-reactive T cells was conducted at the subset level in three recovered individuals. What the work shows at the level of the full study, not this receptor alone: Several of the most expanded SARS-CoV-2-reactive clonotypes were found to be shared between two or all three memory subsets, suggesting intraclonal diversification. Between 7 and 25% of SARS-CoV-2 clonotypes were also detected in SARS-CoV and/or HKU1 spike-stimulated secondary cultures, consistent with cross-reactivity.

The sample was circulating follicular helper CD4+ T cells (cTfh) from blood, taken before the COVID-19 pandemic. The cell subset or site label, as the study defines it: circulating T follicular helper cells. The source of this sequence is a human donor who had COVID-19. The chain was built from TRBV9 and TRBJ2-5; D gene: possibly TRBD1, on 5 matching bases. CDR3 loop: CASNQGMGTQYF. The nucleotide sequence reads as follows: TGTGCCAGCAACCAGGGAATGGGGACCCAGTACTTC.